The rows below give T cell receptor beta chains drawn from one sample of a study of blood T cell repertoires in COVID-19. TCRdb keeps only in-frame clones here, not all; method: immunoSEQ multiplex PCR. The table includes under 500,000 clones, 70% to 90% detected once. Sequenced: PBMCs or T cells enriched from blood (not recorded which). The receptors here all came from a woman between 18 and 29 years old with acute COVID-19. Both conserved end residues are part of each CDR3. A D gene is named only where the DNA matches it firmly. Size values are once, few and many counts, or a class for expanded clones, and some rows have none.

abundance,d_gene,v_gene,j_gene,CDR3aa,CDR3nt
.,.,TRBV9,TRBJ2-2,CASSESVSGELFF,TGTGCCAGCAGCGAAAGCGTGTCCGGGGAGCTGTTTTTT
once,.,TRBV4-3,TRBJ2-2,CASSQDGVGGELFF,TGCGCCAGCAGCCAAGATGGAGTGGGCGGGGAGCTGTTTTTT
.,.,TRBV7-9,TRBJ1-2,CASSPRGLANYGYTF,TGTGCCAGCAGCCCCCGCGGGCTAGCTAACTATGGCTACACCTTC
.,.,TRBV4-1,TRBJ2-2,CASSQDEGSGELFF,TGCGCCAGCAGCCAAGATGAGGGTTCCGGGGAGCTGTTTTTT
few,.,TRBV5-1,TRBJ1-2,CASSLTGTDDGYTF,TGCGCCAGCAGCTTGACAGGGACCGACGATGGCTACACCTTC
.,.,TRBV5-1,TRBJ2-5,CASSLEAIQETQYF,TGCGCCAGCAGCTTGGAAGCGATCCAAGAGACCCAGTACTTC
few,.,TRBV4-1,TRBJ1-5,CASSQGYGLSQPQHF,TGCGCCAGCAGCCAGGGCTATGGGCTATCTCAGCCCCAGCATTTT
.,.,TRBV30,TRBJ1-2,CAWRGTINYGYTF,TGTGCCTGGAGGGGGACAATTAACTATGGCTACACCTTC
.,.,TRBV7-9,TRBJ2-1,CASSLSPNEQFF,TGTGCCAGCAGCTTAAGCCCCAATGAGCAGTTCTTC
.,TRBD2,TRBV18,TRBJ2-1,CASSPLASGSSYNEQFF,TGTGCCAGCTCACCACTAGCTAGCGGGAGCTCCTACAATGAGCAGTTCTTC
.,.,TRBV5-6,TRBJ1-1,CASSLDRDGEAFF,TGTGCCAGCAGCTTGGATCGGGATGGTGAAGCTTTCTTT
.,TRBD1,TRBV5-5,TRBJ1-2,CASSLRQGSGRSNYGYTF,TGTGCCAGCAGCTTAAGACAGGGGAGTGGTAGGTCTAACTATGGCTACACCTTC
.,TRBD1,TRBV5-1,TRBJ1-4,CASSYRQGDNEKLFF,TGCGCCAGCAGCTACCGACAGGGTGATAATGAAAAACTGTTTTTT
.,TRBD1,TRBV2,TRBJ1-2,CASSDTQGDYGYTF,TGTGCCAGCAGTGACACACAGGGGGACTATGGCTACACCTTC
.,TRBD1,TRBV11-2,TRBJ1-1,CASSPRDRPMNTEAFF,TGTGCCAGCAGCCCCAGGGACAGGCCTATGAACACTGAAGCTTTCTTT
few,.,TRBV7-8,TRBJ2-1,CASSPEGIEQFF,TGTGCCAGCAGCCCGGAGGGGATTGAGCAGTTCTTC
.,.,TRBV19,TRBJ1-6,CASSARLGGALIGSPLHF,TGTGCCAGTAGTGCAAGACTTGGGGGGGCCTTGATTGGGTCACCCCTCCACTTT
few,TRBD2,TRBV3-1/TRBV3-2,TRBJ2-1,CASSQPWTSGGAGLSLDEQFF,TGTGCCAGCAGCCAACCTTGGACTAGCGGGGGGGCGGGACTCTCCTTGGATGAGCAGTTCTTC
.,.,TRBV29-1,TRBJ2-3,CSASLSTDTQYF,TGCAGCGCTTCCCTATCCACAGATACGCAGTATTTT
.,TRBD2,TRBV19,TRBJ2-7,CASSVTSGRIHEQYF,TGTGCCAGTAGTGTCACTAGCGGGAGGATTCACGAGCAGTACTTC
.,.,TRBV9,TRBJ1-6,CASSRTGLANNSPLHF,TGTGCCAGCAGTCGAACAGGGTTAGCGAATAATTCACCCCTCCACTTT
.,.,TRBV6-2/TRBV6-3,TRBJ2-7,CASSRDFYEQYF,TGTGCCAGCAGTCGGGACTTCTACGAGCAGTACTTC
.,TRBD1,TRBV3-1/TRBV3-2,TRBJ1-1,CASGTGGANTEAFF,TGTGCCAGCGGAACAGGGGGCGCGAACACTGAAGCTTTCTTT
.,.,TRBV12-3/TRBV12-4,TRBJ1-1,CASSLLNTEAFF,TGTGCCAGCAGCCTCTTAAACACTGAAGCTTTCTTT
.,.,TRBV28,TRBJ2-7,CASGHTEQYF,TGTGCCAGCGGGCACACCGAGCAGTACTTC
.,.,TRBV27,TRBJ1-5,CASTSGQPQHF,TGTGCCAGCACCTCGGGACAGCCCCAGCATTTT
.,.,TRBV30,TRBJ2-1,CAWSGGSSYNEQFF,TGTGCCTGGAGTGGCGGTAGCTCCTACAATGAGCAGTTCTTC
.,TRBD1,TRBV6-5,TRBJ1-2,CASSSGTGRLITF,TGTGCCAGCAGTTCCGGGACAGGGAGGTTGATCACCTTC
once,TRBD1,TRBV2,TRBJ2-5,CASSLGQLKETQYF,TGTGCCAGCAGTTTGGGACAGCTAAAAGAGACCCAGTACTTC
.,TRBD1,TRBV2,TRBJ1-5,CASRAGTVSNQPQHF,TGTGCCAGCAGAGCCGGGACAGTTAGCAATCAGCCCCAGCATTTT
.,TRBD1,TRBV18,TRBJ1-2,CASQPPRHTGGQGSGYTF,TGTGCCAGCCAACCACCAAGACATACCGGGGGACAGGGGTCTGGCTACACCTTC
few,TRBD1,TRBV6-1,TRBJ2-7,CASSEPGQGAYEQYF,TGTGCCAGCAGTGAACCGGGACAGGGGGCCTACGAGCAGTACTTC
.,.,TRBV6-2/TRBV6-3,TRBJ2-7,CASSYPGPTYEQYF,TGTGCCAGCAGTTACCCAGGTCCAACCTACGAGCAGTACTTC
.,TRBD1,TRBV5-1,TRBJ1-2,CASSLGQDRGDGYTF,TGCGCCAGCAGCTTGGGACAGGACAGGGGGGACGGCTACACCTTC
.,TRBD1,TRBV25-1,TRBJ2-7,CASSFGQGYEQYF,TGTGCCAGCAGTTTCGGACAGGGCTACGAGCAGTACTTC
.,.,TRBV2,TRBJ2-1,CASSPTLPSAYNEQFF,TGTGCCAGCAGTCCCACCTTACCGTCGGCCTACAATGAGCAGTTCTTC
.,.,TRBV19,TRBJ1-5,CASSISGMYQPQHF,TGTGCCAGTAGTATTTCAGGGATGTATCAGCCCCAGCATTTT
few,.,TRBV19,TRBJ1-3,CASRGGVYRNTIYF,TGTGCCAGCCGTGGCGGGGTTTATCGAAACACCATATATTTT
many,.,TRBV4-1,TRBJ1-4,CASSQERGTNEKLFF,TGCGCCAGCAGCCAAGAGCGAGGGACTAATGAAAAACTGTTTTTT
.,TRBD1,TRBV27,TRBJ1-1,CASSLGTGPGTEAFF,TGTGCCAGCAGTTTAGGGACAGGTCCTGGGACTGAAGCTTTCTTT
.,TRBD2,TRBV27,TRBJ2-1,CASSSELAGGYNEQFF,TGTGCCAGCAGTTCGGAGCTAGCGGGGGGTTACAATGAGCAGTTCTTC
.,TRBD2,TRBV9,TRBJ2-2,CASSVASSLAALNTGELFF,TGTGCCAGCAGCGTAGCTTCCTCTCTAGCGGCCCTGAACACCGGGGAGCTGTTTTTT
.,.,TRBV5-1,TRBJ2-3,CASSFRGTDTQYF,TGCGCCAGCAGCTTCAGGGGCACAGATACGCAGTATTTT
.,.,TRBV18,TRBJ2-7,CASSPGAPSYEQYF,TGTGCCAGCTCACCAGGGGCTCCCTCCTACGAGCAGTACTTC
.,.,TRBV7-2,TRBJ1-2,CASSLGGGLGTNYGYTF,TGTGCCAGCAGCTTAGGGGGGGGACTGGGCACTAACTATGGCTACACCTTC
.,.,TRBV19,TRBJ1-5,CASTLPNQPQHF,TGTGCCAGTACCCTACCCAATCAGCCCCAGCATTTT
.,.,TRBV3-1/TRBV3-2,TRBJ2-1,CASSQLSSVYNEQFF,TGTGCCAGCAGCCAATTAAGCAGCGTCTACAATGAGCAGTTCTTC
.,.,TRBV18,TRBJ2-5,CASRPTVQETQYF,TGTGCCAGCCGACCGACAGTTCAGGAGACCCAGTACTTC
.,.,TRBV7-8,TRBJ2-1,CASSRALENEQFF,TGTGCCAGCAGCCGCGCTCTGGAGAATGAGCAGTTCTTC
.,TRBD1,TRBV19,TRBJ1-5,CASRSGGFDQPQHF,TGTGCCAGTAGGTCAGGGGGCTTTGATCAGCCCCAGCATTTT
.,.,TRBV27,TRBJ2-7,CASSVSGSTSGKQYF,TGTGCCAGCAGCGTATCCGGGTCCACTAGTGGCAAGCAGTACTTC
.,TRBD1,TRBV30,TRBJ1-6,CAWRGSDRGESSPLHF,TGTGCCTGGAGGGGCTCAGACAGGGGTGAAAGTTCACCCCTCCACTTT
once,.,TRBV28,TRBJ2-1,CASSGSSQFF,TGTGCCAGCTCGGGAAGCTCGCAGTTCTTC
.,.,TRBV11-1,TRBJ2-1,CASSFGQSDSYNEQFF,TGTGCCAGCAGCTTCGGACAATCGGACTCCTACAATGAGCAGTTCTTC
.,TRBD2,TRBV19,TRBJ2-1,CASRGLNYNEQFF,TGTGCCAGTAGGGGACTAAACTACAATGAGCAGTTCTTC